Sequencing of this T cell receptor beta chain was carried out in a study of blood T cells in healthy people across ages. CDR1 is SGHVS and CDR2 is FQNEAQ in the germline V gene. V was clipped by 2 bases and J by 6 bases; unmatched bases: 16. This CDR3 has 18 residues. Aged roughly 6 to 95, donors were systemically healthy Caucasians from Russia. Donors each provided 7.5 to 10 milliliters of peripheral blood. Overall study results and limits: Older age went with lower TCR beta diversity per million T cells, in a roughly linear way.

The table lists this clonotype with a few counts. Its antigen is undetermined. The second PCR ran about 6 to 12 cycles with a sample-barcoded 5' primer and J-beta primers. A template-switch adaptor containing 12 random nucleotides labeled each cDNA molecule. One entry per CDR3 protein, called by TCRdb with MiXCR from the 5' RACE reads. The sample includes about 580,000 distinct CDR3 sequences, 40% to 50% of them seen just once. The source is a man older than 75 in good health. Specimen: blood. V is TRBV7-8 and J is TRBJ2-1, with TRBD2 identical over 7 bases. As DNA, the CDR3 is TGTGCCAGCAGCTTAATGCCCCCCGGGCCCCCGGGGGGCAATGAGCAGTTCTTC. The encoded protein is CASSLMPPGPPGGNEQFF.